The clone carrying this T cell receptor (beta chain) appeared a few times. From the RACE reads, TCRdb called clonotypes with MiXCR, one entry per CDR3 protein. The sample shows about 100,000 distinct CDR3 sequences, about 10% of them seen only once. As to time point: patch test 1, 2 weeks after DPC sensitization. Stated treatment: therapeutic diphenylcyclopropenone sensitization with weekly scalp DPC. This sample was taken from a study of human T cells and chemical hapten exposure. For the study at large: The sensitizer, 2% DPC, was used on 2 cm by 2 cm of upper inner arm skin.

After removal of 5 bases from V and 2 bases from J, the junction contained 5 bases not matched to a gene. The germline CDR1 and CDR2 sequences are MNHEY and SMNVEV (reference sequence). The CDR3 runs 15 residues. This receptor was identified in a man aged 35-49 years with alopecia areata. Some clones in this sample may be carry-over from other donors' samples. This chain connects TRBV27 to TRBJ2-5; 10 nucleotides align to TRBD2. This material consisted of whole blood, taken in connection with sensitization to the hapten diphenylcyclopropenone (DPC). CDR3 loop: CASSPSGLAQETQYF. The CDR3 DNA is TGTGCCAGCAGTCCGTCGGGACTAGCGCAAGAGACCCAGTACTTC.